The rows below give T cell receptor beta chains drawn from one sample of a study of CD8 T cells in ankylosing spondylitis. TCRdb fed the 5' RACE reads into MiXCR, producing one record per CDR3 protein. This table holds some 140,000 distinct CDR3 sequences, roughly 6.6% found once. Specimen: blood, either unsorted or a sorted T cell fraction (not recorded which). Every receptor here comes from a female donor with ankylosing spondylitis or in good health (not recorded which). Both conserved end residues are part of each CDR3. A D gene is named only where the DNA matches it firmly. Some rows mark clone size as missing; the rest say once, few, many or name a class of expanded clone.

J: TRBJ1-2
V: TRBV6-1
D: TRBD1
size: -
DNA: TGTGCCAGCGGGACCTACTTCCTAGGACAGGTTCGGGATGGCTACACCTTC
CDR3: CASGTYFLGQVRDGYTF

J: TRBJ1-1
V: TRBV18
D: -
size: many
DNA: TGTGCCAGCTCACCACGCCAGGGCCTAGAGAACACTGAAGCTTTCTTT
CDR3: CASSPRQGLENTEAFF

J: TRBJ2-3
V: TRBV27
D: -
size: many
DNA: TGTGCCAGCAGTAAGACTTCGGGTCGCACAGATACGCAGTATTTT
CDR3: CASSKTSGRTDTQYF

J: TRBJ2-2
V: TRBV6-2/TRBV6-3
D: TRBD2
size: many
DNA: TGTGCCAGCAGTCAGACTAGCGGGAGGAACACCGGGGAGCTGTTTTTT
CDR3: CASSQTSGRNTGELFF

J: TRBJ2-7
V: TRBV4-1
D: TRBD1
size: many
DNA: TGCGCCAGCAGCCAAGAGTTTGCCAGGGGGCGCGAGCAGTACTTC
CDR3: CASSQEFARGREQYF

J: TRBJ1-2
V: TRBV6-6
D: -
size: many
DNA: TGTGCCAGCAGCCCCCGGTCGGGGACTGGCTACACCTTC
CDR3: CASSPRSGTGYTF

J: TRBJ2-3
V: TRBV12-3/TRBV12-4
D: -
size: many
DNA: TGTGCCAGCAGTTTGGAGGGAGCGTATGCAGATACGCAGTATTTT
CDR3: CASSLEGAYADTQYF

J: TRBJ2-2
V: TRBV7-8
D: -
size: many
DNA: TGTGCCAGCAGCTTAAAAAGGGTCCCGAACACCGGGGAGCTGTTTTTT
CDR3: CASSLKRVPNTGELFF

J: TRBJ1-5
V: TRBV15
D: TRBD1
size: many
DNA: TGTGCCACCAGCAGGGGGGGACAGGGGCATCAGCCCCAGCATTTT
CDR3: CATSRGGQGHQPQHF

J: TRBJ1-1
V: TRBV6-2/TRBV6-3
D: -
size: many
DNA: TGTGCCAGCAGTTCCGTTGAGAGAGTGAACACTGAAGCTTTCTTT
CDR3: CASSSVERVNTEAFF

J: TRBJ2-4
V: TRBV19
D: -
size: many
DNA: TGTGCCAGTAGTAAGCGGTACGGGCAAAACATTCAGTACTTC
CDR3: CASSKRYGQNIQYF

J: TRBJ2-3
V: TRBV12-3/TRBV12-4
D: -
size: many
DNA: TGTGCCAGCAGTCCCCCGGGGGAAGATACGCAGTATTTT
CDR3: CASSPPGEDTQYF

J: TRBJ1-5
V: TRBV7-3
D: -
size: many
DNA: TGTGCCAGCAGCTTAAGTGGGATTCAGCCCCAGCATTTT
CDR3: CASSLSGIQPQHF

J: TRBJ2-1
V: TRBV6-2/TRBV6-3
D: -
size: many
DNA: TGTGCCAGCAACTCCCGGGCGGGGCTGAGCTCCTACAATGAGCAGTTCTTC
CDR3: CASNSRAGLSSYNEQFF

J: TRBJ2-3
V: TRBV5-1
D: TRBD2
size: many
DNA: TGCGCCAGCAGCCCTGGCGGGGGGGACCTCGAATATACGCAGTATTTT
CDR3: CASSPGGGDLEYTQYF

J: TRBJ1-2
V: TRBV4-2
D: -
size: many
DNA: TGTGCCAGCAGCCAAGAAGGGACCAAATATGGCTACACCTTC
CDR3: CASSQEGTKYGYTF

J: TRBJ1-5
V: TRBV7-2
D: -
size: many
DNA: TGTGCCAGCAGCTTATGGGAGTTTCAGCCCCAGCATTTT
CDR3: CASSLWEFQPQHF

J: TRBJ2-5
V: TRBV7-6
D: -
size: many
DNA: TGTGCCAGCAGCTTAGCTGGCGGGGGCCAACAAGAGACCCAGTACTTC
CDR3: CASSLAGGGQQETQYF

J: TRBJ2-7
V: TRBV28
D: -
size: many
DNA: TGTGCCAGCAGTTCCCCCGCGGCAGTCCGCTCCTACGAGCAGTACTTC
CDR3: CASSSPAAVRSYEQYF

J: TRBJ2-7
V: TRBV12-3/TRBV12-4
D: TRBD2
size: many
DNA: TGTGCCAGCAGCTCTAGCGGGGGGGCTATACACGAGCAGTACTTC
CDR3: CASSSSGGAIHEQYF

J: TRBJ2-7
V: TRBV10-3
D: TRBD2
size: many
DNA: TGTGCCACCAGAGCGGGGGGGCCGGTTGAGCAGTACTTC
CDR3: CATRAGGPVEQYF

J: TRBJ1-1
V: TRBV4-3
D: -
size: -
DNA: TGCGCCAGCAGCCAACTGCAAAACACTGAAGCTTTCTTT
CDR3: CASSQLQNTEAFF

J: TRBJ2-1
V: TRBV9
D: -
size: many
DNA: TGTGCCAGCAGCGTAGTAGGGGGGACCCTTTACAATGAGCAGTTCTTC
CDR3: CASSVVGGTLYNEQFF

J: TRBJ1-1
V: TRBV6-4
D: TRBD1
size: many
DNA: TGTGCCAGCAGTGTTAGTCCGGACAGGGCGTTGGAAGCTTTCTTT
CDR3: CASSVSPDRALEAFF

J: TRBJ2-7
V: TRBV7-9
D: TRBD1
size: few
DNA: TGTGCCAGCAGCTTAGTGGGGGACAGGGAACACGAGCAGTACTTC
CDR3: CASSLVGDREHEQYF

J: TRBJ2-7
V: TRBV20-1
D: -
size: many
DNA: TGCAGTGCCTGGAAGGGGAAGGGCTACGAGCAGTACTTC
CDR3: CSAWKGKGYEQYF

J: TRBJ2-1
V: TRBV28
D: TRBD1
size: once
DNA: TGTGCCAGCGGGACAGGGGGCGATGAGCAGTTCTTC
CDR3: CASGTGGDEQFF

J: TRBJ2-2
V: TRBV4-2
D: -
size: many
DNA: TGTGCCAGCAGCCAACCGAGGGGGGGTGTCCTGAACACCGGGGAGCTGTTTTTT
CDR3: CASSQPRGGVLNTGELFF

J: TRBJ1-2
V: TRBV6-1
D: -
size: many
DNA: TGTGCCAGCAGTGAAGTCCCCTATGGCTACACCTTC
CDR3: CASSEVPYGYTF